This T cell receptor beta chain was recovered during a study of beta chain features in type 1 diabetes (dated by TCRdb to between 2018 and 2020). Regarding the study in general: Mean age, gender distribution, total cell number and subset yield did not differ between patients and healthy donors. A total of 85 million to 140 million sorted cells were examined across all samples, and the number of cells per subset was strongly correlated with RNA yield. The study compared the TCRB repertoires of sorted circulating CD4+ T cell subsets in recently diagnosed type 1 diabetes patients with those in matched healthy donors. Naive and central memory subsets were obtained from all 30 or so donors, but regulatory and stem cell-like memory subsets were isolated from only 8 patients and about 8 healthy donors.

All of the isolated RNA was reverse transcribed with the High Capacity cDNA Reverse Transcription Kit, so expressed TCRB transcripts were sequenced. Deep immunoSEQ sequencing was performed on naive, central memory and regulatory T cell samples, with an average of around 3.5 million total reads per sample. Sorted cells were lysed in RLT buffer, and RNA was extracted using DNase-treated RNeasy Micro or Mini kits according to cell number. Each cell subset was processed on its own to prevent cross-contamination, while patient and healthy donor samples were processed together. Using the immunoSEQ multiplex PCR, TCRB sequences were amplified from cDNA into 87-bp fragments spanning the CDR3 region. Sequencing of the amplicons was performed on the Illumina HiSeq platform. Turning to the authors' computational methods: Synthetic template baselines were used to correct PCR bias computationally, reads within Hamming distance 2 were collapsed, and singletons that could not be merged were discarded. Reads were aligned to IMGT to assign V, D and J genes, CDR3 length, and insertions or deletions at six rearrangement sites. Clonotype counts were normalized to sorted cell number within each subset before computing true diversity and Gini coefficients with the tcR R package. The overlap coefficient, calculated on TCRB nucleotide sequences, was used to measure repertoire sharing. TCRdb's version of the immuneACCESS table is confined to in-frame rearrangements and falls short of the full clone set. An unresolved V gene accounts for under half of the shortfall where checked; the remainder is of unknown origin. The V and J calls and the clone size are those of that table, but D and trimming were determined from the DNA. Across this sample there are around 56,000 clones, with 40% to 65% seen only once. Clones ranked in the top ten supply about 2.4% of the sample.

From each donor, a single peripheral blood sample of about 110 mL on average was drawn into heparinised tubes. Naive, central memory, regulatory and stem cell-like memory CD4+ T cells were sorted on a BD FACSAria II using a panel including CD45RO, CCR7, CD25, CD127, CD95 and CD27. Purity was above 95% for every sorted population. Right away, PBMCs were isolated by Lymphoprep density gradient centrifugation and were stained directly, with no culture step. Samples were stained and sorted in pairs, with one healthy donor and one patient per experiment, so that batch effects were minimized. The germline V gene provides CDR1 SGHRS and CDR2 YFSETQ. The CDR3, from cysteine to phenylalanine, totals 13 residues. The sequence is cut down to CDR3 DNA, 39 bases in frame from base 1. V is reduced by 1 base and J by 4 bases, leaving a spacing of 8 bases between them. This clone was counted a few times. Its specific antigen is unknown. Qualities for individual bases were not recorded, and no much larger clone is one base off.

Points the paper makes about the study in general: A moderate but significant shortening of TCRB CDR3 length was observed in type 1 diabetes patients in all four CD4+ subsets. Shorter templates might have been favored by PCR, but patient and control samples were amplified and corrected together, so both groups would have been affected equally by any skew. Naive, central memory and regulatory TCRB repertoires appeared more similar among patients than among healthy donors. Patients with type 1 diabetes made fewer insertions and deleted more nucleotides at VDJ recombination sites, implying thymic rearrangement abnormalities. Because the HLA sub-analyses included only small numbers of individuals, any influence of HLA type on TCRB rearrangement was left unresolved. Because cDNA was sequenced instead of genomic DNA, highly expressing activated cells could be over-represented, though the groups showed no difference in activation or CD3 levels.

The receptor was derived from a woman aged 40 to 55 with type 1 diabetes. This chain is built from TRBV5-1 and TRBJ1-2; no D segment can be confidently identified. Material for sequencing was Tregs from blood. According to the study, the label for this sample's cell subset or site signals: regulatory CD4+ T cells. The nucleotide sequence reads TGCGCCAGCAGCTTGTCCCTAATCTATGGCTACACCTTC. It encodes CASSLSLIYGYTF.